Following are 21 T cell receptor beta chains from one sample sequenced in a study of T cell responses to AZD1222 COVID-19 vaccine. The table came from immunoSEQ multiplex PCR; TCRdb's copy has only in-frame clones and leaves some out. The repertoire has some 180,000 clones, about 83% of them found once; the top ten carry less than 1.3%. The sequenced sample was peripheral blood, obtained 28 days after the second AZD1222 dose. The receptors derive from an adult who received the AZD1222 COVID-19 vaccine.

This clone appeared once. V and J are TRBV2 and TRBJ2-5; D remains ambiguous. CDR3 length: 15 residues. The germline gives CDR1 SNHLY, CDR2 FYNNEI. V gave up 6 bases and J gave up 5 bases, with 19 bases separating them. The CDR3 DNA reads TGTGCCAGCAGCGTAGGACGGACCTTAGGGGAGACCCAGTACTTC. The encoded protein is CASSVGRTLGETQYF.

The chain combines TRBV6-2 or TRBV6-3 with TRBJ2-3; TRBD2 matches at 10 bases. The J segment lost 6 bases and the V segment lost 4 bases, leaving 16 bases of the junction unmatched. CDR3 length: 18 amino acids. Germline V gene lookup returns CDR1 MNHEY and CDR2 SVGEGT. CDR3 in amino acids: CASSLLLRGASGGDTQYF. As DNA, the CDR3 is TGTGCCAGCAGTTTACTCCTCCGGGGGGCTAGCGGGGGTGATACGCAGTATTTT.

The gene calls are TRBV6-5 and TRBJ2-1; 7 bases are shared with TRBD1. The CDR3 length is 15 residues. Trimming took 7 bases from V and 7 from J; bases not matched to a gene: 13. The germline V gene has CDR1 MNHEY and CDR2 SVGAGI. The CDR3 sequence: CASTVRSGGRNEQFF. CDR3 bases: TGTGCCAGCACAGTGCGGTCAGGGGGTAGGAATGAGCAGTTCTTC.

The gene calls are TRBV25-1 and TRBJ1-1; no firm D call. The CDR3 has 11 residues. Germline-derived CDR1 and CDR2 are MGHDK and SYGVNS. V lost 2 bases and J 4 bases, leaving 2 bases between the germline ends. The CDR3 nucleotides are TGTGCCAGCAGTGAAGTCACTGAAGCTTTCTTT. This codes for CASSEVTEAFF.

The count of this clone is one. The chain recombines TRBV20-1 with TRBJ1-6; unclear D gene. V was pared by 3 bases and J by 5 bases, with 8 bases between. This CDR3 contains 13 residues. Germline V gene lookup returns CDR1 DFQATT and CDR2 SNEGSKA (reference sequence). The CDR3 spells CSASPVNNSPLHF. The CDR3, as DNA: TGCAGTGCTAGTCCCGTAAATAATTCACCCCTCCACTTT.

The chain combines TRBV14 with TRBJ2-7, with 7 nucleotides matching TRBD1. Germline trimming cut 4 bases from V and 4 bases from J; bases unmatched to any gene: 10. Germline loops: CDR1 SGHDN, CDR2 FVKESK. This CDR3 has 15 amino acids. The CDR3 DNA is TGTGCCAGCAGCCCGCGGACAGGCTTTCTTTACGAGCAGTACTTC. Amino acids: CASSPRTGFLYEQYF.

The chain carries TRBV6-5 and TRBJ2-6, with TRBD1 identical over 7 bases. This CDR3 is 15 amino acids long. Unmatched junction bases numbered 3, after V lost 7 bases and J lost 0 bases. Germline V gene data show CDR1 as MNHEY and CDR2 as SVGAGI. The CDR3 protein is CASTRQGSGANVLTF. Here the CDR3 DNA reads TGTGCCAGCACCCGACAGGGCTCTGGGGCCAACGTCCTGACTTTC.

The CDR3 sequence: CASSYSPAGTTPYGYTF. CDR3 DNA: TGTGCCAGCAGTTACTCACCCGCTGGGACGACTCCGTATGGCTACACCTTC. V usage is TRBV6-2 or TRBV6-3 and J usage is TRBJ1-2; tentatively, D is TRBD1 (5 bases). The V end was cut by 0 bases, the J end by 5 bases, with 19 bases between. Germline V gene lookup returns CDR1 MNHEY and CDR2 SVGEGT. This CDR3 region has 17 residues.

In this sample, this clone turned up once. The chain has TRBV19 and TRBJ1-1, with D unclear. CDR1 and CDR2 (germline): LNHDA, SQIVND (reference sequence). The CDR3 loop spans 14 amino acids. Trimming removed 8 bases at V and 1 base at J, with 14 bases between. CDR3 sequence: CASGYRRPNTEAFF. The CDR3 nucleotides read TGTGCCAGTGGCTATAGGCGGCCGAACACTGAAGCTTTCTTT.

In nucleotides, the CDR3 is TGTGCTAGTGGTTTGGTGGGACCGGGAGAGACCCAGTACTTC. It codes for CASGLVGPGETQYF. The chain joins TRBV12-5 to TRBJ2-5; D is tentatively TRBD1 or TRBD2 (5 bases each). The CDR3 extends over 14 amino acids. The V gene lost 0 bases and the J gene lost 4 bases, with 9 bases spanning the gap. In germline, CDR1 is LGHNT, CDR2 FRNRAP.

This chain connects TRBV2 to TRBJ1-1, with 11 bases fitting TRBD1. Trimming at V came to 6 bases and at J to 1 base, leaving 13 bases not matched to a gene. CDR1 SNHLY and CDR2 FYNNEI come from the germline V gene. This CDR3 is built from 18 residues. For the CDR3, the DNA is TGTGCCAGCAGGGAGGATAGGACAGGGGGCATTTGGAACACTGAAGCTTTCTTT. As protein: CASREDRTGGIWNTEAFF.

In this sample, this clone turned up a few times. The chain employs TRBV12-3 or TRBV12-4 and TRBJ2-7; D uncertain. V lost 5 bases, J lost 2 bases, and 10 bases lay in between. This CDR3 is 13 amino acids long. The CDR3: CASSRPPTYEQYF. The CDR3 region has the DNA TGTGCCAGCAGTCGCCCCCCCACCTACGAGCAGTACTTC.

The chain uses TRBV21-1 and TRBJ1-2; the D call in the table, TRBD1, was not verified against the DNA. TRBV21-1 is a documented pseudogene. The CDR3 consists of 17 residues. The DNA for the CDR3 is TGTGCCAGCAGCAAACTCCAGCCGGGACAGACTAACTATGGCTACACCTTC. Protein product: CASSKLQPGQTNYGYTF.

The V and J genes are TRBV6-5 and TRBJ1-4; D may be TRBD1 (5 bases). Per germline, CDR1 MNHEY and CDR2 SVGAGI. The CDR3 sequence is 13 residues long. The V gene lost 7 bases and the J gene lost 3 bases, with 9 bases spanning the gap. This CDR3 is CASKGTSNEKLFF. CDR3 in DNA: TGTGCCAGCAAAGGGACCTCTAATGAAAAACTGTTTTTT.

The V and J genes are TRBV2 and TRBJ1-2, with D perhaps TRBD1 (5 bases). The CDR3 loop spans 15 amino acids. Trimming stripped 5 bases from V and 8 bases from J, with 21 bases between. Germline lookup yields CDR1 SNHLY and CDR2 FYNNEI. The CDR3 nucleotides read TGTGCCAGCAGTACCCCCGCCGGGGTGGGGGACGGCTACACCTTC. It specifies CASSTPAGVGDGYTF.

The chain is built from TRBV2 and TRBJ2-5; D is uncertain. CDR1 is SNHLY and CDR2 is FYNNEI in the germline V gene. Trimming cost V 2 bases and J 2 bases, with 6 bases left between them. There are 13 residues in the CDR3. The CDR3 DNA reads TGTGCCAGCAGTGAAACTGCTCAAGAGACCCAGTACTTC. It codes for CASSETAQETQYF. Drawing the rest from reference TRBV2 and TRBJ2-5, the complete variable domain is EPEVTQTPSHQVTQMGQEVILRCVPISNHLYFYWYRQILGQKVEFLVSFYNNEISEKSEIFDDQFSVERPDGSNFTLKIRSTKLEDSAMYFCASSETAQETQYFGPGTRLLVL.

This chain joins TRBV11-2 and TRBJ1-5, with no clear D. The CDR3 is made up of 14 amino acids. V lost 3 bases, J lost 3 bases, and 9 bases lay in between. The germline CDR1 and CDR2 sequences are SGHAT and FQNNGV. The CDR3 sequence: CASSLSRNNQPQHF. Here the CDR3 DNA reads TGTGCCAGCAGCTTGTCGCGGAACAATCAGCCCCAGCATTTT.

This clone showed up just a few times. The rearrangement joins TRBV6-2 or TRBV6-3 to TRBJ2-6; no definite D call. The ends were cut back, 1 base at V and 0 bases at J, with 7 bases in the middle. CDR3 length: 16 residues. Germline CDR1 and CDR2: MNHEY and SVGEGT. CDR3 region: CASSYYGDSGANVLTF. For the CDR3, the DNA is TGTGCCAGCAGTTACTATGGGGACTCTGGGGCCAACGTCCTGACTTTC.

CDR3 DNA sequence: TGTGCCTGGAGTTGGGCCTCGGGGAGAGATTCACCCCTCCACTTT. Translating gives CAWSWASGRDSPLHF. The V and J genes are TRBV30 and TRBJ1-6, with D unresolved. V lost 2 bases, J lost 8 bases, and 16 bases lay in between. Looked up from germline, CDR1 is GTSNPN and CDR2 is SVGIG (reference sequence). The CDR3 has 15 residues.

This chain links TRBV7-6 with TRBJ2-2; 8 positions agree with TRBD2. There are 16 residues in the CDR3. Per the germline V gene, CDR1 is SGHVS and CDR2 is FNYEAQ. The V segment lost 4 bases and the J segment 6 bases; nucleotides outside the gene matches: 10. CDR3 residues: CASSSPYAAGAGELFF. CDR3 DNA sequence: TGTGCCAGCAGCTCCCCGTACGCAGCGGGGGCCGGGGAGCTGTTTTTT.

In this sample, this clone turned up a few times. The chain carries TRBV5-1 and TRBJ1-1, with D unclear. V lost 4 bases to trimming and J lost 3 bases, with 4 bases between them. The CDR3 totals 11 residues. Germline V CDR1 and CDR2: SGHRS, YFSETQ. CDR3: CASSGDTEAFF. In nucleotides, the CDR3 is TGCGCCAGCAGCGGGGACACTGAAGCTTTCTTT.